Each of the 31 T cell receptor beta chains below was sequenced from the same sample in a study of beta chain features in type 1 diabetes. Sequencing targeted expressed TCRB transcripts, as all isolated RNA had been reverse transcribed. Some clones are missing from TCRdb's copy, which holds only in-frame ones; the method was immunoSEQ multiplex PCR. Of 680,000 or so clones in the sample, 15% to 19% were seen once. The sequenced sample consisted of naive CD4+ T cells from blood. These receptors were collected from a man aged 18-30 years in good health.

This clone came up many times. The CDR3 protein is CATKRSQETQYF. The CDR3 nucleotides are TGTGCCACGAAACGGAGCCAAGAGACCCAGTACTTC. V is TRBV10-3 and J is TRBJ2-5; no reliable D call. V shed 10 bases and J shed 1 base, with 10 bases lying between them. CDR3 length equals 12 residues. The germline gives CDR1 ENHRY, CDR2 SYGVKD.

This clone was observed a few times. This chain uses TRBV7-8 with TRBJ1-1, with TRBD1 matching over 7 bases. The J segment lost 1 base and the V segment lost 8 bases, leaving 7 bases of the junction unmatched. This CDR3 comprises 14 residues. Looked up from germline, CDR1 is SGHVS and CDR2 is FQNEAQ. The CDR3 DNA sequence: TGTGCCAGCGCCAGACAGGGAAGGAACACTGAAGCTTTCTTT. Translating gives CASARQGRNTEAFF.

The J gene is TRBJ2-7, the V gene TRBV5-4; D possibly corresponds to TRBD1 (6 bases). The germline V gene encodes CDR1 SGHNT and CDR2 YYREEE (reference sequence). Trimming stripped 0 bases from V and 0 bases from J, with 10 bases between. The CDR3 runs 15 residues. CDR3 DNA sequence: TGTGCCAGCAGCTTGGAGGGGACACGCTCCTACGAGCAGTACTTC. Its translation: CASSLEGTRSYEQYF.

The V and J genes are TRBV4-2 and TRBJ2-5, with a weak D call TRBD2 (7 bases). Germline V lookup: CDR1 LGHNA, CDR2 YNFKEQ. The CDR3 is 14 amino acids. V was trimmed by 4 bases and J by 1 base, leaving 10 bases between them. CDR3 loop: CASSPGGAQETQYF. DNA for the CDR3: TGTGCCAGCAGCCCTGGGGGGGCCCAAGAGACCCAGTACTTC.

The chain links TRBV10-3 to TRBJ2-7; 10 bases are a match to TRBD1. CDR3 length: 15 amino acids. J was trimmed by 2 bases and V by 6 bases; bases with no gene match: 7. Germline V gene lookup returns CDR1 ENHRY and CDR2 SYGVKD. CDR3 DNA sequence: TGTGCCATCAGGGGACAGGGGCTGATTACCTACGAGCAGTACTTC. It is translated as CAIRGQGLITYEQYF.

Concerning this clone itself: One end of the junction varies from germline; a read error may be responsible. J is TRBJ1-3 and V is TRBV7-9; D not resolved. CDR3 length equals 12 residues. From germline, CDR1 is SEHNR and CDR2 FQNEAQ (reference sequence). Written as DNA, the CDR3 is TGTGCCACCAGCCGGGATGGAAACACCATATATTTT. Translating it yields CATSRDGNTIYF.

This clone was seen a few times. The chain has TRBV6-6 and TRBJ1-4, with D possibly TRBD1 on 5 matching bases. The CDR3 consists of 15 residues. Trimming removed 5 bases from V and 7 bases from J, with 17 bases in between. CDR1 is MNHNY and CDR2 is SVGAGI in the germline V gene (reference sequence). CDR3 in amino acids: CASSDPGPAGEKLFF. The CDR3 bases are TGTGCCAGCAGTGACCCGGGACCGGCCGGTGAAAAACTGTTTTTT.

The J gene is TRBJ2-7, the V gene TRBV28; D call uncertain. Trimming pared 3 bases from V and 4 bases from J, leaving 7 bases between. CDR1 MDHEN and CDR2 SYDVKM come from the germline V gene. The length of the CDR3 is 12 residues. DNA of the CDR3: TGTGCCAGCAGTTTCTGGTTGTACGAGCAGTACTTC. Protein: CASSFWLYEQYF.

Comments on this clone: Since the CDR3 does not end with the conserved phenylalanine or tryptophan, this likely comes from a read error. No DNA is shown, since the ends of the CDR3 on it are uncertain; the CDR3 is the one TCRdb lists. The rearrangement links TRBV5-4 to TRBJ1-1; no DNA check was done on the table's D call, TRBD1. The CDR3 comprises 14 residues, both ends counted. Germline V gene sequence: CDR1 SGHNT, CDR2 YYREEE (reference sequence). CDR3 loop: CASSLEGDRVPSFS.

This clone was seen a few times. This chain joins TRBV5-1 and TRBJ2-1; maybe TRBD2 (6 bases). This CDR3 comprises 17 residues. The V end was cut by 0 bases, the J end by 6 bases, with 19 bases between. CDR1 is SGHRS and CDR2 is YFSETQ in the germline V gene. The CDR3 nucleotides read TGCGCCAGCAGCTTGGGGGCGGGGAACCTTCAGCTCAATGAGCAGTTCTTC. It translates to CASSLGAGNLQLNEQFF. Full variable domain (rest looked up from reference TRBV5-1 and TRBJ2-1): KAGVTQTPRYLIKTRGQQVTLSCSPISGHRSVSWYQQTPGQGLQFLFEYFSETQRNKGNFPGRFSGRQFSNSRSEMNVSTLELGDSALYLCASSLGAGNLQLNEQFFGPGTRLTVL.

This clone came up a few times. The chain recombines TRBV18 with TRBJ2-7, with D perhaps TRBD1 (6 bases). Per the germline V gene, CDR1 is KGHSH and CDR2 is LQKENI. There are 14 residues in the CDR3. Trimming took 6 bases from V and 2 from J, leaving 14 bases between them. CDR3 nucleotides: TGTGCCAGCTCTACACAGGGCGGACCCTACGAGCAGTACTTC. Its protein is CASSTQGGPYEQYF. Using reference TRBV18 and TRBJ2-7 for the parts outside the CDR3, the full variable domain is NAGVMQNPRHLVRRRGQEARLRCSPMKGHSHVYWYRQLPEEGLKFMVYLQKENIIDESGMPKERFSAEFPKEGPSILRIQQVVRGDSAAYFCASSTQGGPYEQYFGPGTRLTVT.

With respect to this clone: Its ends do not fully match the called genes, so a read error is possible. The chain couples TRBV4-3 to TRBJ1-5, with D possibly being TRBD1 (5 bases). The CDR3 spans 14 residues. Looked up from germline, CDR1 is LGHNA and CDR2 is YSLEER. The CDR3 DNA reads TGCGCCAGCAGCGAAGACAGCCACAATCAGCCCCAGCATTTT. It is translated as CASSEDSHNQPQHF.

J is TRBJ2-1 and V is TRBV18; 15 positions agree with TRBD2. Germline CDR1 is KGHSH and CDR2 is LQKENI. This CDR3 contains 13 residues. V was pared by 8 bases and J by 7 bases, with 0 bases of the junction left unmatched. The CDR3 region is CASGTSGRNEQFF. DNA for the CDR3: TGTGCCAGCGGGACTAGCGGGAGGAATGAGCAGTTCTTC.

This clone was recorded a few times. This rearrangement joins TRBV6-5 to TRBJ1-2; D perhaps matches TRBD1 (5 bases). Deletions cut 5 bases from V and 0 bases from J, with 10 bases between. The CDR3 spans 14 residues. Per germline, CDR1 MNHEY and CDR2 SVGAGI. DNA of the CDR3: TGTGCCAGCAGTCGGGGGAGGGCTAACTATGGCTACACCTTC. Translating gives CASSRGRANYGYTF.

This sequence joins TRBV12-2 and TRBJ2-2; no check of the table's D call, TRBD2, against the DNA was made. TRBV12-2 is recorded as a pseudogene. This CDR3 spans 20 amino acids. The CDR3 region is CASRSLRWDSGGYDTGELFF. The CDR3 coding sequence is TGTGCAAGTCGCTCCCTTCGATGGGATAGCGGGGGGTATGACACCGGGGAGCTGTTTTTT.

This clone was detected a few times. The chain uses TRBV21-1 and TRBJ2-5. TRBV21-1 is termed a pseudogene. The CDR3 sequence is 15 residues long. CDR3 protein: CASSKALWGKETQYF. DNA for the CDR3: TGTGCCAGCAGCAAAGCGCTTTGGGGGAAAGAGACCCAGTACTTC.

This chain connects TRBV7-3 to TRBJ1-1; D may be TRBD1 (5 bases). V dropped 5 bases and J dropped 0 bases, with 10 bases sitting between them. Germline CDR1 SGHTA, CDR2 FQGTGA. The CDR3 is 14 amino acids. This CDR3 reads CASSPGTVNTEAFF. CDR3 sequence (DNA): TGTGCCAGCAGCCCCGGGACGGTGAACACTGAAGCTTTCTTT.

The chain joins TRBV6-5 to TRBJ2-5; 12 bases line up with TRBD1. The CDR3 contains 16 residues. With 2 bases clipped from V and 5 bases from J, the junction kept 6 bases outside the gene matches. Germline assignment: CDR1 MNHEY and CDR2 SVGAGI. CDR3 amino acids: CASSYRDRGRSETQYF. CDR3 in DNA: TGTGCCAGCAGTTACAGGGACAGGGGGCGATCGGAGACCCAGTACTTC.

The chain links TRBV29-1 to TRBJ1-2; no clear D. Trimming shortened V by 2 bases and J by 8 bases, and 15 bases separated the two germline ends. This CDR3 region has 13 residues. The V gene's germline CDR1 is SQVTM and CDR2 ANQGSEA. CDR3 coding DNA: TGCAGCGTTGAACGGACCTGGCGGATGGGCTACACCTTC. Encoded protein: CSVERTWRMGYTF.

The V call is TRBV29-1, the J call TRBJ2-5; D may be TRBD1 (6 bases). The CDR3 consists of 16 residues. Trimming removed 4 bases at V and 1 base at J, with 19 bases between. Germline V CDR1 and CDR2: SQVTM, ANQGSEA. CDR3 in amino acids: CSVGPKGQTPQETQYF. Written as DNA, the CDR3 is TGCAGCGTTGGACCTAAAGGACAGACCCCCCAAGAGACCCAGTACTTC.

DNA for the CDR3: TGTGCCACCAGCAGATCCGGGACAAGGGATGAAGCTTTCTTT. It codes for CATSRSGTRDEAFF. The genes are TRBV15 and TRBJ1-1; tentatively, D is TRBD1 (6 bases). Germline CDR1 LNHNV, CDR2 YYDKDF (reference sequence). V shed 2 bases and J shed 7 bases, with 14 bases lying between them. The CDR3 runs to 14 residues.

The chain carries TRBV11-1 and TRBJ2-3; D is unclear. V dropped 1 base and J dropped 8 bases, with 13 bases sitting between them. This CDR3 is 14 amino acids long. Germline V gene data show CDR1 as SGHAT and CDR2 as FQDESV (reference sequence). In DNA, the CDR3 is TGTGCCAGCAGCTTAGGACTCGACTCGGGTACGCAGTATTTT. It codes for CASSLGLDSGTQYF.

The chain recombines TRBV18 with TRBJ1-5, with D uncertain. The CDR3 contains 14 residues. Trimming cost V 2 bases and J 2 bases, with 7 bases left between them. Germline CDR1 is KGHSH and CDR2 is LQKENI. CDR3 in DNA: TGTGCCAGCTCACCAGGGTGGGGCAATCAGCCCCAGCATTTT. Translation: CASSPGWGNQPQHF.

The V and J genes are TRBV7-2 and TRBJ1-2; 7 bases agree with TRBD1. The CDR3 is made up of 15 amino acids. Looked up from germline, CDR1 is SGHTA and CDR2 is FQGNSA. Trimming took 5 bases from V and 2 from J; bases not matched to a gene: 8. The CDR3 DNA is TGTGCCAGCAGCAAGAGCGGACAGGTCAACTATGGCTACACCTTC. Residues: CASSKSGQVNYGYTF.

V usage is TRBV4-3 and J usage is TRBJ2-7; 8 positions agree with TRBD1. Looked up from germline, CDR1 is LGHNA and CDR2 is YSLEER. J gave up 5 bases and V 1 base, and 10 bases lay outside the gene matches. This CDR3 is built from 16 residues. This chain's CDR3 is CASSQGRSGGRDEQYF. DNA of the CDR3: TGCGCCAGCAGCCAAGGGCGGTCAGGGGGCCGGGACGAGCAGTACTTC.

CDR3 DNA sequence: TGCGCCAGCAGCTGGCCCGGACAGGGGACCTACGAGCAGTACTTC. The encoded protein is CASSWPGQGTYEQYF. This rearrangement joins TRBV5-1 to TRBJ2-7; 9 bases are shared with TRBD1. V dropped 3 bases and J dropped 2; count of bases not matched to a gene: 6. The germline gives CDR1 SGHRS, CDR2 YFSETQ. This CDR3 comprises 15 residues.

The chain combines TRBV28 with TRBJ2-6, with D hard to call. There are 15 residues in the CDR3. Trimming pared 2 bases from V and 1 base from J, leaving 6 bases between. Germline values: CDR1 MDHEN, CDR2 SYDVKM. This CDR3 is CASSLAASGANVLTF. The CDR3 DNA reads TGTGCCAGCAGTTTAGCAGCGTCTGGGGCCAACGTCCTGACTTTC.

J is TRBJ2-1 and V is TRBV4-1, with D tentatively TRBD2 (7 bases). The V gene lost 5 bases and the J gene lost 5 bases, with 19 bases spanning the gap. Germline assignment: CDR1 MGHRA and CDR2 YSYEKL. This CDR3 is built from 16 residues. CDR3 loop: CASSNPGASGNNEQFF. As DNA, the CDR3 is TGCGCCAGCAGCAACCCAGGGGCTAGCGGAAACAATGAGCAGTTCTTC.

The rearrangement uses TRBV5-4 and TRBJ1-2; D is perhaps TRBD1 (5 bases). This CDR3 has 14 amino acids. CDR1 SGHNT and CDR2 YYREEE come from the germline V gene (reference sequence). The germline V and J ends were trimmed by 4 bases and 4 bases, with 14 bases remaining between them. The CDR3 loop reads CASSQQRGAYGYTF. The CDR3, as DNA: TGTGCCAGCAGCCAACAAAGGGGAGCCTATGGCTACACCTTC.

This clone was picked up one time. The chain is built from TRBV9 and TRBJ2-1, with a tentative D call TRBD1 (5 bases). V was shortened by 4 bases and J by 5 bases, with 10 bases between the two germline ends. CDR1 and CDR2 (germline): SGDLS, YYNGEE. This CDR3 is 13 amino acids long. The CDR3 bases are TGTGCCAGCAGCCCCAGGGTGAACAATGAGCAGTTCTTC. It translates to CASSPRVNNEQFF. Combining the CDR3 with reference TRBV9 and TRBJ2-1 gives the whole variable domain DSGVTQTPKHLITATGQRVTLRCSPRSGDLSVYWYQQSLDQGLQFLIQYYNGEERAKGNILERFSAQQFPDLHSELNLSSLELGDSALYFCASSPRVNNEQFFGPGTRLTVL.

The chain is built from TRBV10-3 and TRBJ2-7; TRBD1 might be the D (5 bases). The ends were cut back, 9 bases at V and 2 bases at J, with 11 bases in the middle. Germline V CDR1 and CDR2: ENHRY, SYGVKD. The CDR3 totals 12 residues. CDR3 protein: CAMGKGTYEQYF. The CDR3 region has the DNA TGTGCCATGGGGAAGGGGACCTACGAGCAGTACTTC.